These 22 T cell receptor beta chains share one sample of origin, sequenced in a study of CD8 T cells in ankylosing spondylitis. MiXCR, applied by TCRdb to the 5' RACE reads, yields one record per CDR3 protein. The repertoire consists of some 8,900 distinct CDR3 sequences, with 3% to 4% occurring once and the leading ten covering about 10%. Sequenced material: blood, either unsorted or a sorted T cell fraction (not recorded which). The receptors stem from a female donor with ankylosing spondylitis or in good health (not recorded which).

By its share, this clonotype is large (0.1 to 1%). The CDR3 here is CASSVSYGEKLFF. In DNA, the CDR3 is TGTGCCAGCAGCGTCTCGTATGGGGAAAAACTGTTTTTT. This chain uses TRBV9 with TRBJ1-4; D remains ambiguous. V lost 2 bases, J lost 8 bases, and 10 bases lay in between. The germline V gene has CDR1 SGDLS and CDR2 YYNGEE. This CDR3 has 13 amino acids.

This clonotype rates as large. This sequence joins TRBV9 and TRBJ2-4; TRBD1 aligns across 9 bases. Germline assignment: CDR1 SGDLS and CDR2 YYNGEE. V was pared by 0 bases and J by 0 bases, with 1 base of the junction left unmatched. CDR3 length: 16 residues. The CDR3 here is CASSVGTGAAKNIQYF. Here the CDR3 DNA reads TGTGCCAGCAGCGTAGGGACAGGGGCAGCCAAAAACATTCAGTACTTC.

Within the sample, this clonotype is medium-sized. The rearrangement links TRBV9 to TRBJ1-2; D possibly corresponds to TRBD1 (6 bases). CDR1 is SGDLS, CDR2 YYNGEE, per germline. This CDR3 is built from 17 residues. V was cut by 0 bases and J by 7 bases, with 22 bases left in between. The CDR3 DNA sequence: TGTGCCAGCAGCGTAGAGGCGGCGGGGGCTATTCTATCTGGCTACACCTTC. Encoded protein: CASSVEAAGAILSGYTF.

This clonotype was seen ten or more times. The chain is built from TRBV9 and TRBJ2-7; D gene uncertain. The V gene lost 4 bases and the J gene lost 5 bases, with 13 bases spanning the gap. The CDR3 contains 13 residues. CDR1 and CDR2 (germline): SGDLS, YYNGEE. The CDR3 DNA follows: TGTGCCAGCAGCCCCCTCCTAGGCCACGAGCAGTACTTC. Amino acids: CASSPLLGHEQYF.

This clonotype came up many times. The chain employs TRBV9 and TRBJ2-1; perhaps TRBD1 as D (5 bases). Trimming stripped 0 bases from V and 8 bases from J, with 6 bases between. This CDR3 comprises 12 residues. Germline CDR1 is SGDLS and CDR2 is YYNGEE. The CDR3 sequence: CASSVAGYEQFF. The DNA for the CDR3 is TGTGCCAGCAGCGTAGCAGGGTATGAGCAGTTCTTC.

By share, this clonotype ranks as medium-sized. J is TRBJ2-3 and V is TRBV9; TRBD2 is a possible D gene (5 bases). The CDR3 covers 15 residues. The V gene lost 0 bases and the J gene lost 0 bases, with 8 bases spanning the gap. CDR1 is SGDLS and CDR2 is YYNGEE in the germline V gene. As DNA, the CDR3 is TGTGCCAGCAGCGTAGAAAGCGGTAGCACAGATACGCAGTATTTT. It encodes CASSVESGSTDTQYF.

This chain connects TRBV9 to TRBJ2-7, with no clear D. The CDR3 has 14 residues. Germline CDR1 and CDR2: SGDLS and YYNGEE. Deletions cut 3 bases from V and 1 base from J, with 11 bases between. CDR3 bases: TGTGCCAGCAGCGCGGTGGGCGGATCCTACGAGCAGTACTTC. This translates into CASSAVGGSYEQYF.

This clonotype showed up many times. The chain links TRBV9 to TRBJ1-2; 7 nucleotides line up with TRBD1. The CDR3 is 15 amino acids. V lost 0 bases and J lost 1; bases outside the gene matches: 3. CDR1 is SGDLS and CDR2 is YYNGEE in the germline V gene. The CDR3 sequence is CASSVGRDSNYGYTF. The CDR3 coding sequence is TGTGCCAGCAGCGTAGGTCGGGACAGTAACTATGGCTACACCTTC.

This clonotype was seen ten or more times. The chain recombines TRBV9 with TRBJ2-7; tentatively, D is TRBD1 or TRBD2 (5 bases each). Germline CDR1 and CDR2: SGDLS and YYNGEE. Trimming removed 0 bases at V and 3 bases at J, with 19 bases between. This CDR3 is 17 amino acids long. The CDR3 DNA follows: TGTGCCAGCAGCGTAGGGGGGTTGGACCGAGAAATCTACGAGCAGTACTTC. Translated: CASSVGGLDREIYEQYF.

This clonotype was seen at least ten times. This CDR3 is CASSASGHMNTEAFF. CDR3 coding DNA: TGTGCCAGCAGCGCGTCGGGACACATGAACACTGAAGCTTTCTTT. This sequence joins TRBV9 and TRBJ1-1, with D perhaps TRBD1 (6 bases). Germline lookup yields CDR1 SGDLS and CDR2 YYNGEE. Trimming pared 3 bases from V and 0 bases from J, leaving 12 bases between. This CDR3 region has 15 residues.

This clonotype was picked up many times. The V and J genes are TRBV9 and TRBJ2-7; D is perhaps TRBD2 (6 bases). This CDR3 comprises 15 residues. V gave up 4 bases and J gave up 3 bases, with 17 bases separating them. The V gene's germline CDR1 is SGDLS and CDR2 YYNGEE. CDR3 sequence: CASSLGSSGSYEQYF. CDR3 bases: TGTGCCAGCAGCCTAGGGAGTAGCGGAAGCTACGAGCAGTACTTC.

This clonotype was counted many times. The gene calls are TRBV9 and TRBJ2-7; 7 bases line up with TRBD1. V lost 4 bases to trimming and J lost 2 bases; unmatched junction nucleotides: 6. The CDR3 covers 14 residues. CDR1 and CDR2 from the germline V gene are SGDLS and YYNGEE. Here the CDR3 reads CASSPHRGPYEQYF. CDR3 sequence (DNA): TGTGCCAGCAGCCCCCACAGGGGCCCCTACGAGCAGTACTTC.

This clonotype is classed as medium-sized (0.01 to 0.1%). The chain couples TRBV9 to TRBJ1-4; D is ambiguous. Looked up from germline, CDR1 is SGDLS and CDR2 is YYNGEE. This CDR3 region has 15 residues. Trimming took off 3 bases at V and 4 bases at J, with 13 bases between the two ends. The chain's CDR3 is CASSGGNTGNEKLFF. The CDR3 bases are TGTGCCAGCAGCGGGGGAAATACGGGTAATGAAAAACTGTTTTTT. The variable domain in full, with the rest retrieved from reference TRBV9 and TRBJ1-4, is DSGVTQTPKHLITATGQRVTLRCSPRSGDLSVYWYQQSLDQGLQFLIQYYNGEERAKGNILERFSAQQFPDLHSELNLSSLELGDSALYFCASSGGNTGNEKLFFGSGTQLSVL.

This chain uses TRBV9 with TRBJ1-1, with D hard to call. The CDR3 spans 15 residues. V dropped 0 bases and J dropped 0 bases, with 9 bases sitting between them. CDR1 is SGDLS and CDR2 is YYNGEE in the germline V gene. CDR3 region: CASSVALDMNTEAFF. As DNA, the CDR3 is TGTGCCAGCAGCGTAGCCCTTGATATGAACACTGAAGCTTTCTTT.

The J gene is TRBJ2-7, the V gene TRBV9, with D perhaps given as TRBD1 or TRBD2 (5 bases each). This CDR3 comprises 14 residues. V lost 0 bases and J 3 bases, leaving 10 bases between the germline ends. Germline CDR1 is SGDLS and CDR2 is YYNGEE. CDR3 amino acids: CASSVGSGLYEQYF. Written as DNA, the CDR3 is TGTGCCAGCAGCGTAGGTTCGGGGCTCTACGAGCAGTACTTC.

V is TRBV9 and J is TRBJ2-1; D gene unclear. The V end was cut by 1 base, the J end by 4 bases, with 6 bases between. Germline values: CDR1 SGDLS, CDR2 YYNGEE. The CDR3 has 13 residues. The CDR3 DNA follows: TGTGCCAGCAGCGTATGGGGATACAATGAGCAGTTCTTC. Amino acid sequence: CASSVWGYNEQFF.

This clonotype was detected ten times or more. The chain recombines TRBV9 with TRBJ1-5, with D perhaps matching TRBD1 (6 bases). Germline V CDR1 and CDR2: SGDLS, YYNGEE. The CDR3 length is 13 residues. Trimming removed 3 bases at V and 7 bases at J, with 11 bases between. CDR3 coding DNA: TGTGCCAGCAGCGGTACAGGGAAACAGCCCCAGCATTTT. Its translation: CASSGTGKQPQHF. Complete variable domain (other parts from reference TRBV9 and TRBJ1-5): DSGVTQTPKHLITATGQRVTLRCSPRSGDLSVYWYQQSLDQGLQFLIQYYNGEERAKGNILERFSAQQFPDLHSELNLSSLELGDSALYFCASSGTGKQPQHFGDGTRLSIL.

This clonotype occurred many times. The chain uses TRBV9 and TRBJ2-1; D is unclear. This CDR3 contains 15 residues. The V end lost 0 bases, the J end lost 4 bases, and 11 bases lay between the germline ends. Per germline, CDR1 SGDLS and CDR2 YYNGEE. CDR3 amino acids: CASSVDVVRYNEQFF. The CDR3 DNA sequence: TGTGCCAGCAGCGTAGATGTCGTTCGGTACAATGAGCAGTTCTTC.

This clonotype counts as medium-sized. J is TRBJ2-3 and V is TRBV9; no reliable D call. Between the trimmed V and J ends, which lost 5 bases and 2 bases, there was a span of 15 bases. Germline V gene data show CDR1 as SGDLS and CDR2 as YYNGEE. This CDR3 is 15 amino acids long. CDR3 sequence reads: CASSRTEIYTDTQYF. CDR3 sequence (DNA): TGTGCCAGCAGTCGAACTGAGATATACACAGATACGCAGTATTTT.

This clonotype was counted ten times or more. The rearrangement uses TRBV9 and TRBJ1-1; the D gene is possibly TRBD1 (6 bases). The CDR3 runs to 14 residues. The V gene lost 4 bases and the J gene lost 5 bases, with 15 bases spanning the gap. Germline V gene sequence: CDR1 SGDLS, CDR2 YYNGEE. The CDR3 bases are TGTGCCAGCAGCTTAAGATCCCAGGGGACTGAAGCTTTCTTT. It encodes CASSLRSQGTEAFF.

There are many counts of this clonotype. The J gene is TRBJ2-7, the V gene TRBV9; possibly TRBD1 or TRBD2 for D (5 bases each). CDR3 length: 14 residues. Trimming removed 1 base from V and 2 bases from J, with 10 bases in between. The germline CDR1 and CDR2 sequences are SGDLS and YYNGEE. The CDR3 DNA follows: TGTGCCAGCAGCGTATGGGACGGCCCCTACGAGCAGTACTTC. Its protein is CASSVWDGPYEQYF.

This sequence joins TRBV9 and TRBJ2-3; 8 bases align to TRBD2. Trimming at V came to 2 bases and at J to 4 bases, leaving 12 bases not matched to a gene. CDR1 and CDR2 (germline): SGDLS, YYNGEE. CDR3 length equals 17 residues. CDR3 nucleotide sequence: TGTGCCAGCAGCGTCATCGTTAGCGGGGAATCGTCAGATACGCAGTATTTT. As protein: CASSVIVSGESSDTQYF.